Below, one T cell receptor (beta chain) is given with its context. This clone appeared a few times. No antigen is known for it. Base-call qualities are not available, and no considerably larger clone is one nucleotide away. TCRbeta CDR3 regions were amplified from genomic DNA using the immunoSEQ Assay, a bias-controlled multiplex PCR. Regarding the original processing steps: Nucleated cell counts per sample were estimated from amplification of reference gene primers within the assay. To quantify the absolute abundance of each unique TCRbeta CDR3 rearrangement, sequence reads were collapsed and filtered. For each sample, productive Simpson clonality was calculated as the square root of Simpson's diversity index across productive rearrangements. The table was pulled from immuneACCESS by TCRdb, which kept in-frame rearrangements only. Such tables lose some clones; where checked, under half of the loss comes from unresolved V genes, and the rest has no known cause. V, J and clone size were drawn from that table, and D and trimming were deduced from the DNA. The sample data list about 190,000 clones, and about 88% of these were observed just once. The ten most abundant clones make up roughly 3.2% of the sample.

This entry is derived from a study of blood T cell repertoires in COVID-19 (dated by TCRdb to the early 2020s). For the wider study: Samples from collaborators originated in the United States, Italy and Spain and spanned both the acute and convalescent phases of COVID-19. The samples were drawn from the first 160 participants of the ongoing ImmuneRACE study and from 950 to 1,500 subjects provided by 6 global collaborators. Nearly every sample came with metadata listing a de-identified subject ID, COVID-19 status, age in years and sex. Where available, HLA class I and class II types were taken from metadata supplied by the sample provider and were not determined by assay-based typing. The prospective study material was composed of cDNA or gDNA derived from T cells, B-cell-depleted T cells, or PBMCs. A freely available public database, intended as a resource for researchers studying the immune response to SARS-CoV-2, is where the repertoires were released. The dataset comprised deeply sampled blood TCRbeta repertoires from subjects exposed to, actively infected with, or recovered from COVID-19.

Enrolling through a virtual design, the prospective study's participants ranged in age from about 18 to 100 years and lived across 24 United States geographic areas. To assign participants to cohorts, the prospective study relied on clinical history that participants themselves reported in a screening survey and a study questionnaire. ImmuneRACE Cohort 3 recovered participants were defined by two consecutive negative NP/OP PCR tests, healthcare professional clearance, or symptom resolution. In the prospective study, whole blood, serum and a nasopharyngeal or oropharyngeal swab were collected from each participant by mobile phlebotomists. Participants in the prospective study had the option to provide additional blood draws and questionnaires over a 2-month period. Prospective study blood samples were shipped either frozen or at room temperature before DNA extraction. CDR1 and CDR2 are read off the germline V gene as SNHLY and FYNNEI. V is pared back by 2 bases and J by 9 bases, with 5 bases lying between the germline termini. The CDR3 holds 11 amino acids from the cysteine to the phenylalanine. Of all the DNA, just the CDR3 is kept, 33 bases in frame from base 1.

Beyond this particular receptor, the publication reports: The amount of clinical and demographic metadata varied by source and participant and was provided uncurated.

The receptor was derived from a woman between 25 and 40 years old who had recovered from COVID-19. The chain is encoded by TRBV2 joined to TRBJ1-3, with the D gene not clear enough to name. The sample consisted of PBMCs or T cells enriched from blood (not recorded which). The encoded CDR3 is CASSESVTIYF. In nucleotide form, the sequence is TGTGCCAGCAGTGAATCGGTCACCATATATTTT.